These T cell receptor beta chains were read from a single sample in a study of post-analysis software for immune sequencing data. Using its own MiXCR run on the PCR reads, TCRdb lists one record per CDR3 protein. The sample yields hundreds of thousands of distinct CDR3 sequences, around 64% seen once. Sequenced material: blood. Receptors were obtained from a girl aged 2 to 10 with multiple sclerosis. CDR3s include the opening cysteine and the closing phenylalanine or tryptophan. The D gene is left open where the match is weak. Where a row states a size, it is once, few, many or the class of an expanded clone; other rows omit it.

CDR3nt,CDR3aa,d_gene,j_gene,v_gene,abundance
TGCAGTGCGGGTTCCTTAGCCAAAAACATTCAGTACTTC,CSAGSLAKNIQYF,-,TRBJ2-4,TRBV20-1,few
TGTGCCAGCAGCCTCCGGACAGGGTCGGAGACCCAGTACTTC,CASSLRTGSETQYF,TRBD1,TRBJ2-5,TRBV7-9,-
TGTGCCAGCAGCCCCGGGCTCCTAGGACGGACTAACTATGGCTACACCTTC,CASSPGLLGRTNYGYTF,-,TRBJ1-2,TRBV7-3,-
TGTGCCAGCTCGGGGGGGGTCCTTCGGATCTATGAGCAGTTCTTC,CASSGGVLRIYEQFF,TRBD2,TRBJ2-1,TRBV12-3/TRBV12-4,-
TGTGCCAGCAACAAGGGACAGGGGAGTAGAGGCTACACCTTC,CASNKGQGSRGYTF,TRBD1,TRBJ1-2,TRBV6-5,-
TGCAGCGGCGGGGGCGGTCAAGAGACCCAGTACTTC,CSGGGGQETQYF,-,TRBJ2-5,TRBV29-1,few
TGTGCCATCAGTGACGGGGCAGGGGATGGCTACACCTTC,CAISDGAGDGYTF,-,TRBJ1-2,TRBV10-3,few
TGTGCCAGCAGAGCCGGTCCCGGGGAGCTGTTTTTT,CASRAGPGELFF,-,TRBJ2-2,TRBV2,-
TGCAGCGTTGAAGGGGCCAGCGGCCGAGGGGATACGCAGTATTTT,CSVEGASGRGDTQYF,-,TRBJ2-3,TRBV29-1,-
TGTGCCAGCATTGGAAGGACTAGCGGGATCCACGAGCAGTACTTC,CASIGRTSGIHEQYF,TRBD2,TRBJ2-7,TRBV28,few
TGTGCCAGTAGGAGTAGCATCTACAATGAGCAGTTCTTC,CASRSSIYNEQFF,-,TRBJ2-1,TRBV7-9,few
TGTGCCAGCAGCTTAGGAATTCCTCACAATGAGCAGTTCTTC,CASSLGIPHNEQFF,-,TRBJ2-1,TRBV7-9,-
TGCGCCAGCAGCTTGGAAAGGGGCCGGACTAATGAAAAACTGTTTTTT,CASSLERGRTNEKLFF,-,TRBJ1-4,TRBV5-1,-
TGTGCCAGCAGCCAGCCCACCCTGGGGGCCAACGTCCTGACTTTC,CASSQPTLGANVLTF,-,TRBJ2-6,TRBV3-1,-
TGTGCCAGCAGCGCATGGACGGGCTTCGAAGAAAAACTGTTTTTT,CASSAWTGFEEKLFF,-,TRBJ1-4,TRBV7-9,few
TGTGCCATCACGACTAGCGGGTCCGAATCAGATACGCAGTATTTT,CAITTSGSESDTQYF,TRBD2,TRBJ2-3,TRBV12-3/TRBV12-4,-
TGCGCCAGCAGCTCTGGACTAGCGGAAACAATCACTGAGCAGTTCTTC,CASSSGLAETITEQFF,TRBD2,TRBJ2-1,TRBV5-1,-
TGCAGTGCTAAACGGACTAGCGGCCCCACAGATACGCAGTATTTT,CSAKRTSGPTDTQYF,TRBD2,TRBJ2-3,TRBV20-1,few
TGCAGCGTTCTGGGACAGGGGGCAGACAATGAGCAGTTCTTC,CSVLGQGADNEQFF,TRBD1,TRBJ2-1,TRBV29-1,few
TGTGCCAGCAGTTTGACTAGCGGGGGGTACAATGAGCAGTTCTTC,CASSLTSGGYNEQFF,TRBD2,TRBJ2-1,TRBV7-2,few
TGTGCCAGCACCTATCAGGGGGGTGGCTACACCTTC,CASTYQGGGYTF,TRBD1,TRBJ1-2,TRBV6-6,few
TGTGCCAGCAGGCCTGCGGGACAGGGGGCCCCGTGGGGGGCCAACGTCCTGACTTTC,CASRPAGQGAPWGANVLTF,TRBD1,TRBJ2-6,TRBV25-1,few
TGCGCCAGCAGCCAAGATGAGGCGGGATCTAACTATGGCTACACCTTC,CASSQDEAGSNYGYTF,-,TRBJ1-2,TRBV4-3,-
TGCGCCAGCAGCGATGAGGGGTTCGCTGGGGCCAACGTCCTGACTTTC,CASSDEGFAGANVLTF,-,TRBJ2-6,TRBV5-1,few
TGTGCCAGCAGTGATCGTCCGAGGACAGGGGGCCAACCGGACAAAAACTATGGCTACACCTTC,CASSDRPRTGGQPDKNYGYTF,TRBD1,TRBJ1-2,TRBV25-1,-
TGTGCCAGCAGCCTTCGGGACATACCCACTGAAGCTTTCTTT,CASSLRDIPTEAFF,-,TRBJ1-1,TRBV3-1,-
TGCGCCAGCAGCCCCGACCCTGAGGAGCAGTTCTTC,CASSPDPEEQFF,-,TRBJ2-1,TRBV5-1,-
TGTGCCAGCAGCTATACTAGCACCAGCACAGATACGCAGTATTTT,CASSYTSTSTDTQYF,-,TRBJ2-3,TRBV5-5,-
TGTGCCAGCAGTGGGGACAGGGAGAACACTGAAGCTTTCTTT,CASSGDRENTEAFF,TRBD1,TRBJ1-1,TRBV6-2/TRBV6-3,-
TGTGCCAGCAGTTACATGGTAGCAGGGGAGCAGTTCTTC,CASSYMVAGEQFF,-,TRBJ2-1,TRBV6-5,-
TGTGCCAGCAGGGAAACGCCGACCGGGGAGCTGTTTTTT,CASRETPTGELFF,-,TRBJ2-2,TRBV7-2,many
TGTGCCAGCAGTGCACCACAGGGGAATTTAGAGACCCAGTACTTC,CASSAPQGNLETQYF,TRBD1,TRBJ2-5,TRBV28,-
TGTGCCATCAGAAAACCGGGACTAGCGGGGCCTTCTAGTGGTGAGCAGTTCTTC,CAIRKPGLAGPSSGEQFF,TRBD2,TRBJ2-1,TRBV10-3,few
TGTGCCAGCAGTTCGGGGGGTAGCATCGGTGAACAGTTCTTC,CASSSGGSIGEQFF,TRBD2,TRBJ2-1,TRBV12-3/TRBV12-4,-
TGTGCCAGCAGCCAAGGCTCTCAGGGGGTGGGCCACACAGATACGCAGTATTTT,CASSQGSQGVGHTDTQYF,TRBD1,TRBJ2-3,TRBV3-1,once
TGTGCCAGCAGCTTGGGGAAAGAGCAGTTCTTC,CASSLGKEQFF,-,TRBJ2-1,TRBV11-1,-
TGCAGCGTTGGACCCTATAGAAATCAGCCCCAGCATTTT,CSVGPYRNQPQHF,-,TRBJ1-5,TRBV29-1,-